These 29 T cell receptor beta chains came from one sample sequenced in a study of blood T cell repertoires in COVID-19. Generated by immunoSEQ multiplex PCR, the TCRdb table keeps only in-frame clones and is missing some. The table lists 90,000 or so clones, around 88% of them singletons. Material: peripheral blood. These receptors came from a man in his sixties with acute or convalescent COVID-19.

V gene TRBV4-1 combines with J gene TRBJ2-7, with TRBD1 matching over 10 bases. The CDR3 totals 15 residues. J gave up 3 bases and V 1 base, and 3 bases lay outside the gene matches. From germline, CDR1 is MGHRA and CDR2 YSYEKL. The CDR3, as DNA: TGCGCCAGCAGCCAAGGACAGGGGGCCAGCTACGAGCAGTACTTC. This translates into CASSQGQGASYEQYF.

The J gene is TRBJ2-3, the V gene TRBV5-1; D perhaps matches TRBD2 (6 bases). The V gene's germline CDR1 is SGHRS and CDR2 YFSETQ. V dropped 4 bases and J dropped 4 bases, with 13 bases sitting between them. The CDR3 spans 14 residues. The DNA of the CDR3 is TGCGCCAGCAGCCCTGGGGGGAAATCAGATACGCAGTATTTT. It translates to CASSPGGKSDTQYF.

The chain employs TRBV7-2 and TRBJ1-5; D gene unclear. CDR1 SGHTA and CDR2 FQGNSA come from the germline V gene. The CDR3 loop spans 16 amino acids. Trimming removed 1 base from V and 1 base from J, with 11 bases in between. The CDR3 region is CASSLGPGTSNQPQHF. CDR3 DNA: TGTGCCAGCAGCTTAGGTCCAGGTACCAGCAATCAGCCCCAGCATTTT. The whole variable domain, filled in from reference TRBV7-2 and TRBJ1-5, reads GAGVSQSPSNKVTEKGKDVELRCDPISGHTALYWYRQSLGQGLEFLIYFQGNSAPDKSGLPSDRFSAERTGGSVSTLTIQRTQQEDSAVYLCASSLGPGTSNQPQHFGDGTRLSIL.

The genes are TRBV15 and TRBJ2-5; tentatively, D is TRBD1 (6 bases). CDR1 LNHNV and CDR2 YYDKDF come from the germline V gene (reference sequence). The CDR3 spans 13 residues. The V end was cut by 2 bases, the J end by 5 bases, with 9 bases between. The CDR3 DNA sequence: TGTGCCACCAGCAGACAGGGGCGGGAGACCCAGTACTTC. Translation: CATSRQGRETQYF. The entire variable domain, with the rest obtained from reference TRBV15 and TRBJ2-5, is as follows: DAMVIQNPRYQVTQFGKPVTLSCSQTLNHNVMYWYQQKSSQAPKLLFHYYDKDFNNEADTPDNFQSRRPNTSFCFLDIRSPGLGDTAMYLCATSRQGRETQYFGPGTRLLVL.

This rearrangement joins TRBV5-1 to TRBJ1-5; no clear D gene. The V end was cut by 3 bases, the J end by 3 bases, with 13 bases between. Germline V gives CDR1 SGHRS, CDR2 YFSETQ. This CDR3 region has 15 residues. In DNA form, the CDR3 reads TGCGCCAGCAGCTACAACGGAGGCCCCAATCAGCCCCAGCATTTT. It encodes CASSYNGGPNQPQHF.

The J gene is TRBJ2-6, the V gene TRBV14; D unresolved. This CDR3 is 13 amino acids long. V dropped 2 bases and J dropped 3 bases, with 2 bases sitting between them. CDR1 and CDR2 (germline): SGHDN, FVKESK. CDR3 coding DNA: TGTGCCAGCAGCCAACTTGGGGCCAACGTCCTGACTTTC. It codes for CASSQLGANVLTF.

The chain is built from TRBV10-3 and TRBJ2-3; 9 bases align to TRBD1. V was pared by 2 bases and J by 4 bases, with 4 bases of the junction left unmatched. Per germline, CDR1 ENHRY and CDR2 SYGVKD. The CDR3 covers 15 residues. CDR3 residues: CAISERDRASDTQYF. CDR3 nucleotide sequence: TGTGCCATCAGTGAGAGGGACAGGGCTTCAGATACGCAGTATTTT.

The gene calls are TRBV6-5 and TRBJ1-4, with no clear D. From germline, CDR1 is MNHEY and CDR2 SVGAGI. This CDR3 has 15 residues. The ends were cut back, 2 bases at V and 7 bases at J, with 14 bases in the middle. CDR3 nucleotide sequence: TGTGCCAGCAGTTACGTCGGCGGGTCCGGTGAAAAACTGTTTTTT. Its protein product is CASSYVGGSGEKLFF.

A few counts support this clone. The chain links TRBV7-8 to TRBJ2-7; 12 bases line up with TRBD2. The CDR3 sequence is 16 residues long. CDR1 and CDR2 (germline): SGHVS, FQNEAQ. V lost 5 bases to trimming and J lost 5 bases; unmatched junction nucleotides: 10. DNA of the CDR3: TGTGCCAGCAGCATTCGGACTAGCGGGACTGCCCACGAGCAGTACTTC. Amino acid sequence: CASSIRTSGTAHEQYF.

The chain uses TRBV27 and TRBJ2-2, with 8 bases aligning to TRBD1. Trimming removed 2 bases from V and 4 bases from J; junction bases left unmatched: 0. The CDR3 is 14 amino acids. Germline CDR1 reads MNHEY; CDR2 reads SMNVEV (reference sequence). CDR3 sequence (DNA): TGTGCCAGCAGTTTAGGACAGGGCACCGGGGAGCTGTTTTTT. Residues: CASSLGQGTGELFF.

The J gene is TRBJ2-7, the V gene TRBV6-5, with 9 bases identical to TRBD1. The CDR3 runs to 13 residues. From germline, CDR1 is MNHEY and CDR2 SVGAGI. The trim removed 8 bases at V and 3 bases at J, leaving 5 bases unmatched. The CDR3 here is CASRTGVGYEQYF. The CDR3 DNA reads TGTGCCAGCCGGACAGGGGTAGGCTACGAGCAGTACTTC.

CDR3 sequence (DNA): TGTGCCAGCAGCCGAACTAGCACTGAAGCTTTCTTT. Residues: CASSRTSTEAFF. The chain uses TRBV12-3 or TRBV12-4 and TRBJ1-1; D not resolved. This CDR3 spans 12 amino acids. Trimming took 6 bases from V and 4 from J, leaving 9 bases between them.

The gene calls are TRBV29-1 and TRBJ2-3, with 10 nucleotides matching TRBD1. Losses at the gene ends were 7 bases for V and 6 bases for J; bases not matched to a gene: 7. Germline CDR1 and CDR2: SQVTM and ANQGSEA. The length of the CDR3 is 13 residues. CDR3 region: CSAPTGGGDTQYF. In nucleotides, the CDR3 is TGCAGCGCTCCGACAGGGGGCGGTGATACGCAGTATTTT.

The chain joins TRBV11-2 to TRBJ2-3; D ambiguous. Deletions cut 3 bases from V and 6 bases from J, with 7 bases between. There are 12 residues in the CDR3. Per germline, CDR1 SGHAT and CDR2 FQNNGV. Here the CDR3 DNA reads TGTGCCAGCAGCTTGAATCAGGATACGCAGTATTTT. Translating it yields CASSLNQDTQYF.

V and J are TRBV7-2 and TRBJ2-7, with 9 bases matching TRBD2. The germline gives CDR1 SGHTA, CDR2 FQGNSA. The CDR3 loop spans 18 amino acids. Trimming removed 0 bases from V and 0 bases from J; junction bases left unmatched: 9. CDR3 bases: TGTGCCAGCAGCTTAGCTGGCCTAGCGGGAAGGAGCTCCTACGAGCAGTACTTC. Translation: CASSLAGLAGRSSYEQYF.

This chain joins TRBV6-5 and TRBJ1-2; a possible D gene is TRBD1 (6 bases). The CDR3 sequence is 14 residues long. Germline V gives CDR1 MNHEY, CDR2 SVGAGI. The V end lost 6 bases, the J end lost 4 bases, and 15 bases lay between the germline ends. CDR3 amino acids: CASSSHDRPYGYTF. The CDR3 DNA is TGTGCCAGCAGCTCGCATGACAGGCCCTATGGCTACACCTTC.

The CDR3 DNA sequence: TGTGCCAGCAGTGACACAGGCTCCTACGAGCAGTACTTC. It specifies CASSDTGSYEQYF. This rearrangement joins TRBV2 to TRBJ2-7; tentative D call: TRBD1 (5 bases). Trimming shortened V by 3 bases and J by 0 bases, and 6 bases separated the two germline ends. The CDR3 covers 13 residues. In germline, CDR1 is SNHLY, CDR2 FYNNEI. The full variable domain, in which reference TRBV2 and TRBJ2-7 provide the parts outside the CDR3, is EPEVTQTPSHQVTQMGQEVILRCVPISNHLYFYWYRQILGQKVEFLVSFYNNEISEKSEIFDDQFSVERPDGSNFTLKIRSTKLEDSAMYFCASSDTGSYEQYFGPGTRLTVT.

This chain links TRBV9 with TRBJ2-1; D remains ambiguous. Germline CDR1 reads SGDLS; CDR2 reads YYNGEE. The CDR3 loop spans 17 amino acids. Trimming cost V 0 bases and J 5 bases, with 18 bases left between them. CDR3 region: CASSVGGPQRTNNEQFF. CDR3 sequence (DNA): TGTGCCAGCAGCGTAGGAGGCCCCCAACGAACTAACAATGAGCAGTTCTTC. Filled out from reference TRBV9 and TRBJ2-1, the complete variable domain reads DSGVTQTPKHLITATGQRVTLRCSPRSGDLSVYWYQQSLDQGLQFLIQYYNGEERAKGNILERFSAQQFPDLHSELNLSSLELGDSALYFCASSVGGPQRTNNEQFFGPGTRLTVL.

This chain joins TRBV10-3 and TRBJ2-6, with a tentative D call TRBD2 (6 bases). The V gene's germline CDR1 is ENHRY and CDR2 SYGVKD. The CDR3 is made up of 17 amino acids. Trimming removed 6 bases at V and 0 bases at J, with 15 bases between. The CDR3 loop reads CAIREGAGSSGANVLTF. The CDR3 DNA sequence: TGTGCCATCAGGGAAGGGGCGGGGAGCTCTGGGGCCAACGTCCTGACTTTC.

The rearrangement uses TRBV19 and TRBJ1-4; 10 bases line up with TRBD1. Germline V lookup: CDR1 LNHDA, CDR2 SQIVND (reference sequence). Unmatched junction bases numbered 4, after V lost 4 bases and J lost 2 bases. CDR3 length: 16 amino acids. CDR3 DNA: TGTGCCAGTAGTAGCGGGACAGGGGTTACTAATGAAAAACTGTTTTTT. Amino acid sequence: CASSSGTGVTNEKLFF.

This clone was picked up a small number of times. The chain employs TRBV6-5 and TRBJ2-7, with a tentative D call TRBD1 (6 bases). This CDR3 spans 15 amino acids. Germline lookup yields CDR1 MNHEY and CDR2 SVGAGI. V lost 6 bases and J 3 bases, leaving 18 bases between the germline ends. The DNA for the CDR3 is TGTGCCAGCAGCCTAAACAGGGCGATTCACTACGAGCAGTACTTC. As protein: CASSLNRAIHYEQYF.

The V call is TRBV10-3, the J call TRBJ1-1; D is possibly TRBD1 (5 bases). Germline values: CDR1 ENHRY, CDR2 SYGVKD. V dropped 4 bases and J dropped 5 bases, with 14 bases sitting between them. CDR3 size: 14 residues. The CDR3 loop is CAISVSRGGTEAFF. In DNA form, the CDR3 reads TGTGCCATCAGTGTATCTAGGGGAGGGACTGAAGCTTTCTTT.

This clone has only one observation. The genes are TRBV3-1 (or the pseudogene TRBV3-2) and TRBJ1-1, with D unclear. The CDR3 sequence is 13 residues long. The V gene's germline CDR1 is LGHDT and CDR2 YNNKEL (reference sequence). V dropped 4 bases and J dropped 1 base, with 7 bases sitting between them. The CDR3 nucleotides are TGTGCCAGCAGCCCGCGACAGAACACTGAAGCTTTCTTT. Protein product: CASSPRQNTEAFF.

There are a few counts of this clone. The rearrangement uses TRBV7-6 and TRBJ2-5; 8 positions match TRBD2. Germline CDR1 SGHVS, CDR2 FNYEAQ. The CDR3 loop spans 15 amino acids. The V gene end was trimmed by 2 bases and the J gene end by 4 bases; junction bases not matched to a gene: 6. CDR3: CASSLRRGDGETQYF. In DNA, the CDR3 is TGTGCCAGCAGCTTAAGGCGGGGGGACGGAGAGACCCAGTACTTC.

The chain is built from TRBV7-9 and TRBJ2-3; D gene unclear. The V gene lost 4 bases and the J gene lost 0 bases, with 8 bases spanning the gap. The length of the CDR3 is 14 residues. Germline V lookup: CDR1 SEHNR, CDR2 FQNEAQ (reference sequence). The CDR3 coding sequence is TGTGCCAGCAGCTCAACGACTAGCACAGATACGCAGTATTTT. Its translation: CASSSTTSTDTQYF.

The genes are TRBV11-2 and TRBJ2-3; 10 nucleotides line up with TRBD2. The CDR3 extends over 16 amino acids. The V gene end was trimmed by 4 bases and the J gene end by 2 bases; junction bases not matched to a gene: 6. CDR1 and CDR2 (germline): SGHAT, FQNNGV. CDR3 sequence reads: CASSSRTSGNTDTQYF. CDR3 DNA: TGTGCCAGCAGCTCAAGGACTAGCGGAAACACAGATACGCAGTATTTT. The full variable domain, with the rest looked up from reference TRBV11-2 and TRBJ2-3, is EAGVAQSPRYKIIEKRQSVAFWCNPISGHATLYWYQQILGQGPKLLIQFQNNGVVDDSQLPKDRFSAERLKGVDSTLKIQPAKLEDSAVYLCASSSRTSGNTDTQYFGPGTRLTVL.

V and J are TRBV7-9 and TRBJ1-3; no definite D call. Germline CDR1 and CDR2: SEHNR and FQNEAQ (reference sequence). Trimming pared 3 bases from V and 0 bases from J, leaving 9 bases between. CDR3 size: 15 residues. CDR3 sequence reads: CASSFSGVSGNTIYF. The CDR3 region has the DNA TGTGCCAGCAGCTTCAGTGGTGTCTCTGGAAACACCATATATTTT.

The chain joins TRBV5-1 to TRBJ2-6; D is unclear. CDR1 SGHRS and CDR2 YFSETQ come from the germline V gene. V lost 1 base, J lost 4 bases, and 9 bases lay in between. CDR3 size: 15 residues. The DNA for the CDR3 is TGCGCCAGCAGCTTGTTCCCCGCGGGGGCCAACGTCCTGACTTTC. Amino acid sequence: CASSLFPAGANVLTF.

The V gene is TRBV11-2, the J gene TRBJ2-3, with 15 bases fitting TRBD2. Per the germline V gene, CDR1 is SGHAT and CDR2 is FQNNGV. The CDR3 is 18 residues long. Trimming at V came to 5 bases and at J to 1 base, leaving 7 bases not matched to a gene. Written as DNA, the CDR3 is TGTGCCAGCAGCGTCGGGACTAGCGGGGGGATGGGCACAGATACGCAGTATTTT. The encoded protein is CASSVGTSGGMGTDTQYF.